The rows below give T cell receptor beta chains drawn from one sample of a study of vaccination and CD4 T cells after COVID-19. TCRdb processed the PCR reads anew with MiXCR; each CDR3 protein has one entry. The top ten hold about a tenth of the sample, which has 7,500 or so distinct CDR3 sequences, around a fifth seen once. The antigens for these receptors are not known. Sequences were derived from CD4+ T cells from blood, cultured in vitro, sampled after SARS-CoV-2 vaccination. These TCRs come from a human donor who had recovered from COVID-19. The CDR3 runs from the conserved cysteine through the conserved F or W. A D gene is named only where the DNA matches it firmly. Not all rows give a size; the values are once, few, many and, for expanded clones, a class.

CDR3nt: TGTGCCAGCAGCTTCCTAGCGGGGGCCTACAATGAGCAGTTCTTC
CDR3aa: CASSFLAGAYNEQFF
v_gene: TRBV7-8
d_gene: TRBD2
abundance: medium-sized
j_gene: TRBJ2-1

CDR3nt: TGTGCCAGCAGTCTAGGACAGGGTAGTGCTTTCTTT
CDR3aa: CASSLGQGSAFF
v_gene: TRBV27
d_gene: TRBD1
abundance: medium-sized
j_gene: TRBJ1-1

CDR3nt: TGTGCCAGCAACAGACCCGGCGGGAATCAGCCCCAGCATTTT
CDR3aa: CASNRPGGNQPQHF
v_gene: TRBV5-5
d_gene: -
abundance: once
j_gene: TRBJ1-5

CDR3nt: TGTGCCAGCAGTTTTGGGCTACCCAACTCCTACGAGCAGTACTTC
CDR3aa: CASSFGLPNSYEQYF
v_gene: TRBV6-5
d_gene: -
abundance: few
j_gene: TRBJ2-7

CDR3nt: TGTGCCAGCAGATCTTCCGGGGTTAGTGAAGCTTTCTTT
CDR3aa: CASRSSGVSEAFF
v_gene: TRBV28
d_gene: -
abundance: few
j_gene: TRBJ1-1

CDR3nt: TGTGCCAGCAGCCCGTCCTCCTCAGGGGTCCAGAACACTGAAGCTTTCTTT
CDR3aa: CASSPSSSGVQNTEAFF
v_gene: TRBV7-2
d_gene: -
abundance: medium-sized
j_gene: TRBJ1-1

CDR3nt: TGTGCCAGCAGCCCGACGGGACTAGACCCGACCTACGAGCAGTACTTC
CDR3aa: CASSPTGLDPTYEQYF
v_gene: TRBV7-2
d_gene: TRBD2
abundance: -
j_gene: TRBJ2-7

CDR3nt: TGTGCCAGCAGTGGAGGGGGTACGCAGTATTTT
CDR3aa: CASSGGGTQYF
v_gene: TRBV6-2/TRBV6-3
d_gene: -
abundance: few
j_gene: TRBJ2-3

CDR3nt: TGTGCCAGTCGAACTCCGGGGTCCGGGGCCAACGTCCTGACTTTC
CDR3aa: CASRTPGSGANVLTF
v_gene: TRBV28
d_gene: -
abundance: many
j_gene: TRBJ2-6

CDR3nt: TGTGCCAGCAGTTACGAGGGGGGAGCTTTCTTT
CDR3aa: CASSYEGGAFF
v_gene: TRBV6-5
d_gene: -
abundance: few
j_gene: TRBJ1-1

CDR3nt: TGTGCCAGCAGCTACTACGGGACTAGCAGCTCCTACGAGCAGTACTTC
CDR3aa: CASSYYGTSSSYEQYF
v_gene: TRBV6-5
d_gene: TRBD2
abundance: -
j_gene: TRBJ2-7

CDR3nt: TGCAGTGCTAGAGGGGACAGGGGGCTGTCTCACGAGCAGTACTTC
CDR3aa: CSARGDRGLSHEQYF
v_gene: TRBV20-1
d_gene: TRBD1
abundance: many
j_gene: TRBJ2-7

CDR3nt: TGTGCCAGCAGCTTCCAGGGGTTCCGGGTAGGAGTTCCTTTAGGCTACACTTTC
CDR3aa: CASSFQGFRVGVPLGYTF
v_gene: TRBV11-3
d_gene: -
abundance: few
j_gene: TRBJ1-2

CDR3nt: TGTGCCAGCAGCTCCCAGACAGGGGGCTACAATGAGCAGTTCTTC
CDR3aa: CASSSQTGGYNEQFF
v_gene: TRBV7-2
d_gene: TRBD1
abundance: -
j_gene: TRBJ2-1

CDR3nt: TGTGCCAGCAGTTTACTTTATAATTCACCCCTCCACTTT
CDR3aa: CASSLLYNSPLHF
v_gene: TRBV28
d_gene: -
abundance: medium-sized
j_gene: TRBJ1-6

CDR3nt: TGTGCCAGCAGCCTCCGGGGAGGGTCGATCGATGGCTACACCTTC
CDR3aa: CASSLRGGSIDGYTF
v_gene: TRBV6-2/TRBV6-3
d_gene: -
abundance: medium-sized
j_gene: TRBJ1-2

CDR3nt: TGCAGCGTCGACAAAGTGGCAGGGGGAGACAATAACTATGGCTACACCTTC
CDR3aa: CSVDKVAGGDNNYGYTF
v_gene: TRBV29-1
d_gene: TRBD1
abundance: few
j_gene: TRBJ1-2

CDR3nt: TGTGCCAGCAGTGGTGGTTCCCGCCGGTTAAGCAATCAGCCCCAGCATTTT
CDR3aa: CASSGGSRRLSNQPQHF
v_gene: TRBV6-1
d_gene: -
abundance: -
j_gene: TRBJ1-5

CDR3nt: TGTGCCAGCTCACCCGACAGCTCCTACGAGCAGTACTTC
CDR3aa: CASSPDSSYEQYF
v_gene: TRBV18
d_gene: -
abundance: few
j_gene: TRBJ2-7

CDR3nt: TGTGCCAGCAGCCCGACGGGACTAGTAATAGGCGAGCAGTTCTTC
CDR3aa: CASSPTGLVIGEQFF
v_gene: TRBV7-9
d_gene: TRBD2
abundance: -
j_gene: TRBJ2-1

CDR3nt: TGTGCCAGCAGCGCACAGGACTGGGGCACTGAAGCTTTCTTT
CDR3aa: CASSAQDWGTEAFF
v_gene: TRBV7-9
d_gene: -
abundance: -
j_gene: TRBJ1-1

CDR3nt: TGTGCCAGCAGCTTAGCCCCAGGACAGGGGGCAAACACTGAAGCTTTCTTT
CDR3aa: CASSLAPGQGANTEAFF
v_gene: TRBV7-2
d_gene: TRBD1
abundance: -
j_gene: TRBJ1-1

CDR3nt: TGTGCCAGCAGTGGACGGGCCCGGTTTACGGGCTCCAGCTCCTACAATGAGCAGTTCTTC
CDR3aa: CASSGRARFTGSSSYNEQFF
v_gene: TRBV2
d_gene: -
abundance: -
j_gene: TRBJ2-1

CDR3nt: TGCAGTGCTAGAGTGGGGACAGGGGCATATAATTCACCCCTCCACTTT
CDR3aa: CSARVGTGAYNSPLHF
v_gene: TRBV20-1
d_gene: TRBD1
abundance: -
j_gene: TRBJ1-6

CDR3nt: TGCAGTGCCGGTAGCTCCTACAATGAGCAGTTCTTC
CDR3aa: CSAGSSYNEQFF
v_gene: TRBV20-1
d_gene: -
abundance: few
j_gene: TRBJ2-1

CDR3nt: TGTGCCAGCAGTGTACGGACGAACACTGAAGCTTTCTTT
CDR3aa: CASSVRTNTEAFF
v_gene: TRBV2
d_gene: -
abundance: -
j_gene: TRBJ1-1

CDR3nt: TGCGCCAGCAGGGAACTAGGGTGGTCTAGCACAGATACGCAGTATTTT
CDR3aa: CASRELGWSSTDTQYF
v_gene: TRBV5-1
d_gene: -
abundance: -
j_gene: TRBJ2-3

CDR3nt: TGTGCCAGCAGCTTAGATCGGATCAGGGGCTCCGAGCAGTACTTC
CDR3aa: CASSLDRIRGSEQYF
v_gene: TRBV11-2
d_gene: -
abundance: medium-sized
j_gene: TRBJ2-7

CDR3nt: TGTGCCACCAGTGATTTGCCCCGCGGCACAGATACGCAGTATTTT
CDR3aa: CATSDLPRGTDTQYF
v_gene: TRBV24-1
d_gene: -
abundance: once
j_gene: TRBJ2-3

CDR3nt: TGTGCCAGCAGCCAAGGTCTACTCCTTGACACAGATACGCAGTATTTT
CDR3aa: CASSQGLLLDTDTQYF
v_gene: TRBV4-2
d_gene: -
abundance: -
j_gene: TRBJ2-3

CDR3nt: TGTGCCAGCAGTTACTCCGGAGCGGAGAGGTCACCCCTCCACTTT
CDR3aa: CASSYSGAERSPLHF
v_gene: TRBV6-5
d_gene: -
abundance: many
j_gene: TRBJ1-6

CDR3nt: TGTGCCAGCTTTCCCCGACAGGGTGCCTACAATGAGCAGTTCTTC
CDR3aa: CASFPRQGAYNEQFF
v_gene: TRBV6-1
d_gene: TRBD1
abundance: medium-sized
j_gene: TRBJ2-1